Listed here are 28 T cell receptor beta chains from one sample, sequenced in a study of Ad26.COV2.S vaccination and SARS-CoV-2 variants. TCRdb's table, derived via immunoSEQ multiplex PCR, lists solely in-frame clones and lacks some. The sample holds approximately 340,000 clones, about 90% seen once. The sample consisted of peripheral blood, taken after recovery from COVID-19. The receptors here all came from a human donor who had recovered from COVID-19.

The genes are TRBV7-8 and TRBJ1-1; 8 positions agree with TRBD1. Germline V gene sequence: CDR1 SGHVS, CDR2 FQNEAQ. The length of the CDR3 is 19 residues. J gave up 5 bases and V 1 base, and 18 bases lay outside the gene matches. The DNA of the CDR3 is TGTGCCAGCAGCTTAGTTCGACCTGGACAGGGTCTGTCAGAAACTGAAGCTTTCTTT. It codes for CASSLVRPGQGLSETEAFF. The variable domain in full, completed from reference TRBV7-8 and TRBJ1-1, reads GAGVSQSPRYKVAKRGQDVALRCDPISGHVSLFWYQQALGQGPEFLTYFQNEAQLDKSGLPSDRFFAERPEGSVSTLKIQRTQQEDSAVYLCASSLVRPGQGLSETEAFFGQGTRLTVV.

The chain uses TRBV11-2 and TRBJ1-3; D gene ambiguous. The CDR3 is made up of 15 amino acids. In germline, CDR1 is SGHAT, CDR2 FQNNGV. V shed 5 bases and J shed 2 bases, with 13 bases lying between them. The DNA of the CDR3 is TGTGCCAGCAGCCCGCCAGGCAGGCCTGGAAACACCATATATTTT. Translation gives CASSPPGRPGNTIYF.

The V call is TRBV7-9, the J call TRBJ1-6, with a possible D match to TRBD1 (5 bases). Germline V gene lookup returns CDR1 SEHNR and CDR2 FQNEAQ (reference sequence). Between the trimmed V and J ends, which lost 5 bases and 7 bases, there was a span of 12 bases. This CDR3 contains 14 residues. The CDR3 here is CASSLVKGNSPLHF. Written as DNA, the CDR3 is TGTGCCAGCAGCCTGGTCAAGGGGAATTCACCCCTCCACTTT.

The chain has TRBV6-5 and TRBJ1-5; a weak D match, TRBD1 (6 bases). The germline V gene has CDR1 MNHEY and CDR2 SVGAGI. The V end was cut by 7 bases, the J end by 7 bases, with 14 bases between. The CDR3 loop spans 13 amino acids. CDR3: CASKAGVGQPQHF. The CDR3 nucleotides read TGTGCCAGCAAGGCAGGGGTTGGACAGCCCCAGCATTTT.

The rearrangement uses TRBV3-1 (or the pseudogene TRBV3-2) and TRBJ2-7, with 9 bases aligning to TRBD1. The V gene end was trimmed by 1 base and the J gene end by 5 bases; junction bases not matched to a gene: 9. The V gene's germline CDR1 is LGHDT and CDR2 YNNKEL (reference sequence). The CDR3 spans 16 residues. CDR3 coding DNA: TGTGCCAGCAGCCAAGGACAGGGGGGGAGTAGCGACGAGCAGTACTTC. It specifies CASSQGQGGSSDEQYF.

This clone was seen once. This chain links TRBV12-5 with TRBJ2-3; TRBD2 matches at 11 bases. The ends lost 0 bases at V and 5 bases at J; junction bases unmatched: 7. Germline V gives CDR1 LGHNT, CDR2 FRNRAP. The CDR3 sequence is 17 residues long. CDR3 sequence: CASGLVLGSGGVDTQYF. CDR3 in DNA: TGTGCTAGTGGTTTGGTACTTGGTAGCGGGGGGGTAGATACGCAGTATTTT.

V and J are TRBV5-1 and TRBJ2-7; TRBD2 is a possible D gene (5 bases). V was cut by 4 bases and J by 7 bases, with 12 bases left in between. This CDR3 spans 12 amino acids. Germline CDR1 is SGHRS and CDR2 is YFSETQ. CDR3 sequence (DNA): TGCGCCAGCAGCGGCGGGCCGACAGAGCAGTACTTC. Translating gives CASSGGPTEQYF.

A single count supports this clone. The gene calls are TRBV7-2 and TRBJ1-2, with no clear D. Germline assignment: CDR1 SGHTA and CDR2 FQGNSA. CDR3 length: 14 residues. The V gene lost 5 bases and the J gene lost 6 bases, with 16 bases spanning the gap. As DNA, the CDR3 is TGTGCCAGCAGCCCCGACTGGGGTTTCGATGGCTACACCTTC. Translated, it gives CASSPDWGFDGYTF. Looking up the rest from reference TRBV7-2 and TRBJ1-2 gives the full variable domain: GAGVSQSPSNKVTEKGKDVELRCDPISGHTALYWYRQSLGQGLEFLIYFQGNSAPDKSGLPSDRFSAERTGGSVSTLTIQRTQQEDSAVYLCASSPDWGFDGYTFGSGTRLTVV.

This chain joins TRBV14 and TRBJ1-4; no definite D call. The germline CDR1 and CDR2 sequences are SGHDN and FVKESK. Trimming removed 3 bases at V and 4 bases at J, with 12 bases between. The CDR3 contains 15 residues. For the CDR3, the DNA is TGTGCCAGCAGCCATCTTCACGCCGGTAATGAAAAACTGTTTTTT. Residues: CASSHLHAGNEKLFF.

This chain joins TRBV5-5 and TRBJ1-1; D is undetermined. Trimming stripped 3 bases from V and 1 base from J, with 10 bases between. CDR1 is SGHKS and CDR2 is YYEKEE in the germline V gene (reference sequence). The CDR3 is 14 amino acids. CDR3 region: CASSYHPSNTEAFF. DNA of the CDR3: TGTGCCAGCAGCTACCACCCCTCGAACACTGAAGCTTTCTTT. The entire variable domain, with the rest obtained from reference TRBV5-5 and TRBJ1-1, is as follows: DAGVTQSPTHLIKTRGQQVTLRCSPISGHKSVSWYQQVLGQGPQFIFQYYEKEERGRGNFPDRFSARQFPNYSSELNVNALLLGDSALYLCASSYHPSNTEAFFGQGTRLTVV.

The chain uses TRBV11-2 and TRBJ1-1, with D uncertain. Germline loops: CDR1 SGHAT, CDR2 FQNNGV. The CDR3 is 15 residues long. The V end lost 5 bases, the J end lost 0 bases, and 13 bases lay between the germline ends. The CDR3 DNA sequence: TGTGCCAGCAGCCCCCGTCAGGCGATGAACACTGAAGCTTTCTTT. It is translated as CASSPRQAMNTEAFF.

A note on this clone: Other nucleotide sequences from this sample produce the same CDR3. The rearrangement uses TRBV7-3 and TRBJ2-3; no clear D. The germline gives CDR1 SGHTA, CDR2 FQGTGA. The CDR3 consists of 12 residues. Deletions cut 1 base from V and 5 bases from J, with 4 bases between. The CDR3 spells CASSLSGDTQYF. The CDR3 DNA sequence: TGTGCCAGCAGCTTAAGTGGAGATACGCAGTATTTT.

The chain couples TRBV9 to TRBJ2-3; D is uncertain. CDR1 is SGDLS, CDR2 YYNGEE, per germline. V was cut by 0 bases and J by 2 bases, with 10 bases left in between. The CDR3 is 15 residues long. This chain's CDR3 is CASSVVASPTDTQYF. DNA for the CDR3: TGTGCCAGCAGCGTAGTAGCCTCTCCCACAGATACGCAGTATTTT.

J is TRBJ2-3 and V is TRBV5-1; D might be TRBD1 or TRBD2, each matching 5 bases. Germline V lookup: CDR1 SGHRS, CDR2 YFSETQ. The CDR3 sequence is 15 residues long. Trimming removed 5 bases from V and 0 bases from J, with 13 bases in between. The CDR3 sequence: CASSRLGDSTDTQYF. For the CDR3, the DNA is TGCGCCAGCAGTAGGTTGGGGGATAGCACAGATACGCAGTATTTT.

The chain carries TRBV5-1 and TRBJ2-1, with 8 bases lining up with TRBD2. CDR3 size: 16 residues. The trim removed 3 bases at V and 11 bases at J, leaving 16 bases unmatched. CDR1 and CDR2 (germline): SGHRS, YFSETQ. In DNA form, the CDR3 reads TGCGCCAGCAGCTCGAGCTCGGCGGGGGGCCTTGAGAAGCAGTTCTTC. This codes for CASSSSSAGGLEKQFF. Complete variable domain (other parts from reference TRBV5-1 and TRBJ2-1): KAGVTQTPRYLIKTRGQQVTLSCSPISGHRSVSWYQQTPGQGLQFLFEYFSETQRNKGNFPGRFSGRQFSNSRSEMNVSTLELGDSALYLCASSSSSAGGLEKQFFGPGTRLTVL.

This chain uses TRBV5-6 with TRBJ2-3; 7 bases align to TRBD2. The CDR3 extends over 18 amino acids. CDR1 is SGHDT and CDR2 is YYEEEE in the germline V gene. J gave up 4 bases and V 0 bases, and 14 bases lay outside the gene matches. In DNA, the CDR3 is TGTGCCAGCAGCTTGGCCTTGGGGGACTACCCGGACGCAGATACGCAGTATTTT. Its translation: CASSLALGDYPDADTQYF.

This chain links TRBV7-3 with TRBJ1-6; D is possibly TRBD1 (6 bases). V was shortened by 11 bases and J by 7 bases, with 15 bases between the two germline ends. Germline loops: CDR1 SGHTA, CDR2 FQGTGA. The CDR3 is made up of 13 amino acids. CDR3 loop: CASGTIPNSPLHF. CDR3 in DNA: TGTGCCTCCGGGACAATCCCCAATTCACCCCTCCACTTT.

The rearrangement uses TRBV19 and TRBJ1-1; 8 positions agree with TRBD1. The germline V gene encodes CDR1 LNHDA and CDR2 SQIVND (reference sequence). There are 12 residues in the CDR3. The junction had 9 bases not matched to a gene; V was cut back by 11 bases and J by 7 bases. CDR3 in DNA: TGTGCCGCATCCGGGACAGGTGGTGAAGCTTTCTTT. Translated: CAASGTGGEAFF.

The rearrangement joins TRBV19 to TRBJ1-1; 10 bases match TRBD1. CDR3 length equals 16 residues. V gave up 3 bases and J gave up 1 base; unmatched junction bases: 5. CDR1 is LNHDA, CDR2 SQIVND, per germline (reference sequence). The CDR3 reads CASSIPDRGPNTEAFF. The CDR3 DNA sequence: TGTGCCAGTAGTATCCCCGACAGGGGGCCGAACACTGAAGCTTTCTTT. The full variable domain, rest sourced from reference TRBV19 and TRBJ1-1, is DGGITQSPKYLFRKEGQNVTLSCEQNLNHDAMYWYRQDPGQGLRLIYYSQIVNDFQKGDIAEGYSVSREKKESFPLTVTSAQKNPTAFYLCASSIPDRGPNTEAFFGQGTRLTVV.

The chain carries TRBV3-1 (or the pseudogene TRBV3-2) and TRBJ1-1; D is possibly TRBD1 (6 bases). The germline CDR1 and CDR2 sequences are LGHDT and YNNKEL (reference sequence). The CDR3 spans 20 residues. V shed 0 bases and J shed 0 bases, with 23 bases lying between them. The CDR3 DNA is TGTGCCAGCAGCCAAGAGGGGACACGTCCCCCTTTAATCATGAACACTGAAGCTTTCTTT. Its protein is CASSQEGTRPPLIMNTEAFF.

This sequence joins TRBV6-5 and TRBJ1-1; TRBD1 might be the D (5 bases). Germline V gene sequence: CDR1 MNHEY, CDR2 SVGAGI. V lost 5 bases to trimming and J lost 0 bases, with 10 bases between them. This CDR3 is built from 14 residues. In DNA, the CDR3 is TGTGCCAGCAGTAGGGACGGCTTGAACACTGAAGCTTTCTTT. Protein: CASSRDGLNTEAFF.

This chain links TRBV7-2 with TRBJ1-2; 9 nucleotides agree with TRBD1. Germline assignment: CDR1 SGHTA and CDR2 FQGNSA. Trimming cost V 5 bases and J 8 bases; bases outside gene matches: 18. CDR3 size: 17 residues. CDR3 sequence (DNA): TGTGCCAGCAGCACAGACGGGGGATCCGGTGGGACAGGGGGCTACACCTTC. It translates to CASSTDGGSGGTGGYTF.

V gene TRBV9 combines with J gene TRBJ1-6; no clear D. CDR3 length equals 15 residues. V shed 3 bases and J shed 7 bases, with 14 bases lying between them. In germline, CDR1 is SGDLS, CDR2 YYNGEE. DNA for the CDR3: TGTGCCAGCAGCGCGGGAAGGGTCTCGAATTCACCCCTCCACTTT. Translated, it gives CASSAGRVSNSPLHF.

The V gene is TRBV24-1, the J gene TRBJ2-1; D may be TRBD1 or TRBD2 (5 bases each). V lost 10 bases to trimming and J lost 4 bases, with 10 bases between them. The CDR3 is made up of 12 amino acids. Germline-derived CDR1 and CDR2 are KGHDR and SFDVKD. CDR3 amino acids: CATGGSYNEQFF. CDR3 sequence (DNA): TGTGCCACTGGGGGTAGTTACAATGAGCAGTTCTTC.

The V gene is TRBV25-1, the J gene TRBJ2-5, with no clear D. V was cut by 7 bases and J by 2 bases, with 11 bases left in between. This CDR3 is built from 13 residues. Looked up from germline, CDR1 is MGHDK and CDR2 is SYGVNS. Written as DNA, the CDR3 is TGTGCCAGCATTCGATACTATCAAGAGACCCAGTACTTC. This sequence encodes CASIRYYQETQYF.

The J gene is TRBJ1-1, the V gene TRBV2; 9 bases are shared with TRBD1. CDR1 SNHLY and CDR2 FYNNEI come from the germline V gene. This CDR3 is built from 10 residues. The J segment lost 12 bases and the V segment lost 8 bases, leaving 4 bases of the junction unmatched. The CDR3: CASWDRVTFF. CDR3 bases: TGTGCCAGCTGGGACAGGGTGACTTTCTTT.

The chain combines TRBV19 with TRBJ1-1; 9 bases match TRBD1. Germline lookup yields CDR1 LNHDA and CDR2 SQIVND (reference sequence). With V trimmed by 9 bases and J by 5 bases, 25 bases remained unmatched. This CDR3 spans 19 amino acids. The CDR3 DNA follows: TGTGCCAGAAACCTTACAGGGGGCATCCCGGGGATGTGGAAAACTGAAGCTTTCTTT. Protein sequence: CARNLTGGIPGMWKTEAFF.

This rearrangement joins TRBV2 to TRBJ1-5; D is perhaps TRBD1 (5 bases). The length of the CDR3 is 14 residues. Germline V gives CDR1 SNHLY, CDR2 FYNNEI. V lost 5 bases and J 0 bases, leaving 8 bases between the germline ends. CDR3 in DNA: TGTGCCAGCAGTAGACAGTTTAGCAATCAGCCCCAGCATTTT. It yields the protein CASSRQFSNQPQHF.